This T cell receptor (beta chain) was identified in a study of CD8 T cells in Susac syndrome. This CDR3 contains 14 residues. Trimming at V came to 3 bases and at J to 3 bases, leaving 3 bases not matched to a gene. After extraction with the RNeasy kit, about 0.45 to 1 ug of the RNA was reverse transcribed using random hexamers. Across 54 Vbeta and 13 Jbeta, immunoSEQ multiplex PCR amplified TCR beta CDR3. TCRdb itself ran the immunoSEQ multiplex PCR reads through MiXCR, one entry per CDR3 protein. Here the sample spans some 200,000 distinct CDR3 sequences, 95% being singletons. The chain combines TRBV12-3 or TRBV12-4 with TRBJ2-7, with 9 bases lining up with TRBD2. Sequenced sample: CD4+ T cells from PBMCs. This TCR came from a human donor with multiple sclerosis. CDR3 DNA sequence: TGTGCCAGCAGTTTGGGCGGGGGGGACTACGAGCAGTACTTC. This encodes CASSLGGGDYEQYF.